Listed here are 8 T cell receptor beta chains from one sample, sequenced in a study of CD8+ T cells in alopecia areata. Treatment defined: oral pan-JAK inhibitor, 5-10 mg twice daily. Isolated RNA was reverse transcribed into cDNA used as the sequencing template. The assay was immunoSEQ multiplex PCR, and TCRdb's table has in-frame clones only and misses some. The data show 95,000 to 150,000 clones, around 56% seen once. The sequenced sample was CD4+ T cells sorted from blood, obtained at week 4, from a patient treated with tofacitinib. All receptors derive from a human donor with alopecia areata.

As DNA, the CDR3 is TGCGCCAGCAGCGAAGTCGCAACTAATGAAAAACTGTTTTTT. It specifies CASSEVATNEKLFF. The genes are TRBV5-1 and TRBJ1-4; no clear D gene. Trimming removed 4 bases from V and 0 bases from J, with 7 bases in between. This CDR3 comprises 14 residues. Looked up from germline, CDR1 is SGHRS and CDR2 is YFSETQ.

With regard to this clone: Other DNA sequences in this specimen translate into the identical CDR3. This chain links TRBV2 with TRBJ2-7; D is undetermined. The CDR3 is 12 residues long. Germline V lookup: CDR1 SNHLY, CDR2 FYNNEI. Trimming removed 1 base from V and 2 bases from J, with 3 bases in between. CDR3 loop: CASSEETYEQYF. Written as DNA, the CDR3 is TGTGCCAGCAGTGAAGAGACCTACGAGCAGTACTTC.

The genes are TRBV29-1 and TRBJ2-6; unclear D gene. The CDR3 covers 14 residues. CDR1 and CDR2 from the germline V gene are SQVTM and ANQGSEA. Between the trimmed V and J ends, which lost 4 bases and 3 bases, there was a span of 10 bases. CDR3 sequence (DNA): TGCAGCGTTGCCTTGGGCCTTGGGGCCAACGTCCTGACTTTC. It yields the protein CSVALGLGANVLTF. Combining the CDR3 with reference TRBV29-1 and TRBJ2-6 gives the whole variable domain SAVISQKPSRDICQRGTSLTIQCQVDSQVTMMFWYRQQPGQSLTLIATANQGSEATYESGFVIDKFPISRPNLTFSTLTVSNMSPEDSSIYLCSVALGLGANVLTFGAGSRLTVL.

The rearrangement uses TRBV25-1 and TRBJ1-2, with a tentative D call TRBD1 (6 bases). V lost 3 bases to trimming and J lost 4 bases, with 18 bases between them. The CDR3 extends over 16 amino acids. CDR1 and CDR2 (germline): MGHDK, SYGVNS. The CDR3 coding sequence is TGTGCCAGCAGTGATGAGAGGACAGCACCTGGCTATGGCTACACCTTC. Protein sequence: CASSDERTAPGYGYTF.

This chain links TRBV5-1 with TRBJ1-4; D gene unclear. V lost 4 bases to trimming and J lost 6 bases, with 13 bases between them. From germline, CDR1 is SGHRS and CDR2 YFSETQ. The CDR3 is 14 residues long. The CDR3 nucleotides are TGCGCCAGCAGCCCTTCGGCCGGGGATGAAAAACTGTTTTTT. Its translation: CASSPSAGDEKLFF.

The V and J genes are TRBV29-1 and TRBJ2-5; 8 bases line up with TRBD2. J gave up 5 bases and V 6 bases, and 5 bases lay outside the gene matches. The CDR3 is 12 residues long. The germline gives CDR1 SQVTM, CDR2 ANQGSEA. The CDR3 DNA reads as TGCAGCGTCTCCCGGGAGGGGGAGACCCAGTACTTC. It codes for CSVSREGETQYF. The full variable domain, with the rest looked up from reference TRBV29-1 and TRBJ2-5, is SAVISQKPSRDICQRGTSLTIQCQVDSQVTMMFWYRQQPGQSLTLIATANQGSEATYESGFVIDKFPISRPNLTFSTLTVSNMSPEDSSIYLCSVSREGETQYFGPGTRLLVL.

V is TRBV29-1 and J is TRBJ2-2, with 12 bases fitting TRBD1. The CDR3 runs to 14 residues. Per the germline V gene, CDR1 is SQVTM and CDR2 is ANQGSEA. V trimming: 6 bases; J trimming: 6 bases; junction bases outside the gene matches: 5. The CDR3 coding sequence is TGCAGCGTGCTGGGACAGGGGGCGTCCGGGGAGCTGTTTTTT. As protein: CSVLGQGASGELFF.

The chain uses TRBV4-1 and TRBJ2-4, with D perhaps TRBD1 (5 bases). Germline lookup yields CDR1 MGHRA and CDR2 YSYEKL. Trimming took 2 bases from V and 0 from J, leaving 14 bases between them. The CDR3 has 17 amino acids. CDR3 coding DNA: TGCGCCAGCAGCCAACCACGACAGTCTCTAGCCAAAAACATTCAGTACTTC. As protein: CASSQPRQSLAKNIQYF.